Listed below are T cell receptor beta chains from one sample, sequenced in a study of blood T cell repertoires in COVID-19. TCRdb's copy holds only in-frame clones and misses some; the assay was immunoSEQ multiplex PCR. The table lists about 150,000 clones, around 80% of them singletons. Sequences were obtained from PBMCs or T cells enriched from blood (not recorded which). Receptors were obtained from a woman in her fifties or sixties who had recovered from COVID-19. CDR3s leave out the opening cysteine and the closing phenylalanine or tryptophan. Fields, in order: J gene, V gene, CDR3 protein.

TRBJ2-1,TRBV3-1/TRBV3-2,ASSQEHSGREQF
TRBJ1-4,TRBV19,ASTRQGYNEKLF
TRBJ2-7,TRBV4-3,ASSQSGPGGEQY
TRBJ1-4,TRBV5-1,ASSLQTGVNEKLF
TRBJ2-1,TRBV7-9,ASSLGGLAGREQF
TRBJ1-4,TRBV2,ASSPQGIMEKLF
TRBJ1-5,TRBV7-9,ASSLALGPLQPQH
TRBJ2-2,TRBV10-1,ARYLAGGGNTGELF
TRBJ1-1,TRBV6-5,ASTFDSYLNTEAF
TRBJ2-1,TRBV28,ASSLLQGQQF
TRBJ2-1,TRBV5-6,ASSLYAFGTYNEQF
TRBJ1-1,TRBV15,ATSLGQSTEAF
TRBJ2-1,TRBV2,ASSRTSAGNEQF
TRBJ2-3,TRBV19,ASSERGEGTDTQY
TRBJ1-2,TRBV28,ASSLGLWHGYT
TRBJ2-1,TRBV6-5,ASSYGDRGNEQF
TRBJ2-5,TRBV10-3,AISESRGSGQETQY
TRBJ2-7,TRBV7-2,ASSLKAGTGVSYEQY
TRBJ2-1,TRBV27,ASSFRVWDEQF
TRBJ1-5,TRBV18,ASSPSGHGNQPQH
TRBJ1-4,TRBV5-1,ASSLEQGREKLF
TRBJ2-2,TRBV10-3,AISGDRVGTGELF
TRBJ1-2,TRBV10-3,AISDPQGSNYGYT
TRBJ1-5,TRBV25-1,ASSAGGYQPQH
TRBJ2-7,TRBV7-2,ASSSLPGQNYEQY
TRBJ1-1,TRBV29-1,SVERDRATEAF
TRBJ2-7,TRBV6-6,ASSPTSSGRALGYEQY
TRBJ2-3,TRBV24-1,ATSDLQAGPDTDTQY
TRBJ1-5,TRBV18,ASSLGQGRNQPQH
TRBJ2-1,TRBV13,ASSYVRGGYNEQF
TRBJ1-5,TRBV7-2,ASSFRVNQPQH
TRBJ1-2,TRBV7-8,ASSPRGFGYT
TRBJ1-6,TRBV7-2,ASSPLTQSLH
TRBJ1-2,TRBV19,ASRTDFNYGYT
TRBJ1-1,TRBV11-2,ASSPPFRVTEAF
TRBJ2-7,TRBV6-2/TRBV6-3,ASSYGGKGVLGEQY
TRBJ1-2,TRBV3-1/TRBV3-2,ASSPPAPTGSGYT
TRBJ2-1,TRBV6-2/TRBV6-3,ASSTRVQLNNEQF
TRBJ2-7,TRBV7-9,ASSSPGGFSYEQY
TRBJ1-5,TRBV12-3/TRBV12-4,ASRTGNQPQH
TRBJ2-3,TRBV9,ASSKLATLFPDTQY
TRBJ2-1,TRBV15,ATSREGTNYNEQF
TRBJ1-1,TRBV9,ASSVGTGKPEAF
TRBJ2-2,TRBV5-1,ASTSTGGAVGELF
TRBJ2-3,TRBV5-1,ASSRSGGTTDTQY
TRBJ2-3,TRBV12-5,ASLSTGTSTDTQY
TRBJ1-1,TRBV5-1,ASSSGGPYTEAF
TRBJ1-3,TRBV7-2,ASSLSSGNTIY
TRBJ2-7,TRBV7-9,ASSLAQDEQY
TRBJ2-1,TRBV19,ASSIQGPRDEQF
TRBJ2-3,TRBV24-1,ATSSGFTDTQY
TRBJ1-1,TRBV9,ASSVVGGFNTEAF
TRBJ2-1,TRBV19,ASSILAGVSNEQF
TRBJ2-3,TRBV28,ASRNGDGRSTDTQY
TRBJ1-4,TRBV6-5,ASSLNFVLREKLF